This is a list of T cell receptor beta chains from one sample in a study of cytomegalovirus exposure and HLA in healthy donors. Only in-frame clones appear in the TCRdb table, and some are missing; sequencing was by immunoSEQ multiplex PCR. Among 90,000 to 140,000 clones, roughly three quarters were seen once, and the ten largest hold 2.5% to 3.5%. The sequenced material came from PBMCs. The receptor source for this set is a man aged 25-40 years in good health and CMV-seronegative. Both conserved end residues are part of each CDR3.

TRBJ2-6 TRBV7-9 CASSLLLGGVSGANVLTF
TRBJ2-4 TRBV10-3 CATSGGAVKNIQYF
TRBJ1-2 TRBV7-9 CASSSPGQGSGGYTF
TRBJ2-6 TRBV15 CATSRRDRGRAGANVLTF
TRBJ2-7 TRBV9 CASSVAPLAGANYEQYF
TRBJ1-4 TRBV28 CASSTGTGDEKLFF
TRBJ2-1 TRBV9 CASSVKGLADYNEQFF
TRBJ2-5 TRBV7-9 CASSFRGSGRVRETQYF
TRBJ2-7 TRBV30 CAWSSSPFSYEQYF
TRBJ2-2 TRBV18 CASSPNLAGELFF
TRBJ2-3 TRBV2 CASTAGGVTDTQYF
TRBJ2-7 TRBV5-6 CASSAGLAEYYEQYF
TRBJ1-2 TRBV7-2 CASSPGQFIGYTF
TRBJ2-7 TRBV27 CASSSPDRGLGEQYF
TRBJ2-1 TRBV19 CASSSLAPIYNEQFF
TRBJ2-1 TRBV6-4 CASSEAGGSYNEQFF
TRBJ1-5 TRBV14 CASSHGLHQPQHF
TRBJ2-1 TRBV7-2 CASFLGGSSYNEQFF
TRBJ2-3 TRBV28 CASRGRTSGKSTDTQYF
TRBJ1-1 TRBV5-4 CASSRGLQGAGMNTEAFF
TRBJ1-2 TRBV7-2 CASSEWTGSYGYTF
TRBJ1-4 TRBV7-2 CASSPGQGEKLFF
TRBJ2-1 TRBV27 CASSQYPVMNEQFF
TRBJ2-5 TRBV27 CASSYPPEGRGTPPQETQYF
TRBJ2-7 TRBV4-3 CASSQDMDVGGREQYF
TRBJ2-2 TRBV5-6 CASRLSWTGELFF
TRBJ2-7 TRBV7-2 CASSTPYRGRVYEQYF
TRBJ1-2 TRBV6-1 CASSQLRDSPYGYTF
TRBJ2-1 TRBV19 CASTLGRGLAGEDNEQFF
TRBJ1-5 TRBV5-4 CASSRDRDQPQHF
TRBJ1-5 TRBV18 CASSIRGFGNQPQHF
TRBJ2-7 TRBV11-2 CASSLTLGAGEAYEQYF
TRBJ2-1 TRBV7-9 CASSPRGVMVDEQFF
TRBJ1-4 TRBV28 CASSLAGGGSVSGKLFF
TRBJ1-3 TRBV30 CAWSVGTLPGNTIYF
TRBJ1-2 TRBV5-4 CASRFVPVTEYGYTF
TRBJ2-1 TRBV5-1 CASSSPMSGREGEQFF
TRBJ1-1 TRBV11-3 CASSIQGWNTEAFF
TRBJ2-1 TRBV4-1 CATRAPGTGYNEQFF
TRBJ1-5 TRBV19 CASSANTGGGNQPQHF
TRBJ1-4 TRBV30 CGGSRALATNEKLFF
TRBJ2-7 TRBV4-2 CASSQDKRVDEQYF
TRBJ2-5 TRBV11-1 CASSRDRGQETQYF
TRBJ2-1 TRBV13 CASSFYSGSGYNEQFF
TRBJ2-1 TRBV7-3 CASSFTSGSAYNEQFF
TRBJ1-1 TRBV7-9 CASSLEGDTEAFF
TRBJ1-2 TRBV11-2 CASSSLRDSQRYYGYTF
TRBJ2-1 TRBV11-2 CASSSRLAGGYNEQFF
TRBJ1-1 TRBV6-5 CASSYKGQNTEAFF
TRBJ2-5 TRBV13 CASSLGQRETQYF
TRBJ2-1 TRBV19 CASRIAGEYNEQFF
TRBJ2-7 TRBV5-6 CASSLAVRQGTNMDF
TRBJ1-5 TRBV5-1 CASSLQGASNQPQHF